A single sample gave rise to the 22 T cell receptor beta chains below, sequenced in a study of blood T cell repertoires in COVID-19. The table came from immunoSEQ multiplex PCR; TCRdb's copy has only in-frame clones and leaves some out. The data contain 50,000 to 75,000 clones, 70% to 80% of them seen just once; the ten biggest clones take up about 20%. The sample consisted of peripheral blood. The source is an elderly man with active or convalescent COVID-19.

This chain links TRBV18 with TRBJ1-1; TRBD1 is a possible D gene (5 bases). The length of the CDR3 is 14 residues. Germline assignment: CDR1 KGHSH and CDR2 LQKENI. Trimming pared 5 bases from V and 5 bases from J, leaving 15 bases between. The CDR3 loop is CASSAVGEGTEAFF. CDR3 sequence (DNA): TGTGCCAGCTCAGCAGTAGGGGAGGGGACTGAAGCTTTCTTT.

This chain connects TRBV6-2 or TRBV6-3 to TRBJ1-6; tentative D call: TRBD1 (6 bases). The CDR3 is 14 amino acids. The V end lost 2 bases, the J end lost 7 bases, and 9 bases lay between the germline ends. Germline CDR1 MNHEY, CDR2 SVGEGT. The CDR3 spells CASSYGQGNSPLHF. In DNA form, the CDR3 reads TGTGCCAGCAGTTACGGCCAGGGGAATTCACCCCTCCACTTT.

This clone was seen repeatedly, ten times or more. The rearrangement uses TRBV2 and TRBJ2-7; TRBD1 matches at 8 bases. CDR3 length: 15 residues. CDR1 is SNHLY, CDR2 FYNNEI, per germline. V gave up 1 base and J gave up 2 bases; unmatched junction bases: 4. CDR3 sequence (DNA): TGTGCCAGCAGTGAAGGACAGGGGCTCCCCTACGAGCAGTACTTC. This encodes CASSEGQGLPYEQYF.

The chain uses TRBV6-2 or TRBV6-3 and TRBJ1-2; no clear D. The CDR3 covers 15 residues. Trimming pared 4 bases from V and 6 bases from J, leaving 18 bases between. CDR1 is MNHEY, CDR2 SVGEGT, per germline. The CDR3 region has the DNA TGTGCCAGCAGTTCCGCCGGGGTCATAATTGATGGCTACACCTTC. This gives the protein CASSSAGVIIDGYTF.

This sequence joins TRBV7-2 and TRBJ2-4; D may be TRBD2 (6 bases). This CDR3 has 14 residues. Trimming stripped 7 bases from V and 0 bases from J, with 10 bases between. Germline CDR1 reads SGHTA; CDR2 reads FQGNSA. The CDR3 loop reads CASKEGLAKNIQYF. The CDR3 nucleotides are TGTGCCAGCAAGGAGGGGCTAGCCAAAAACATTCAGTACTTC.

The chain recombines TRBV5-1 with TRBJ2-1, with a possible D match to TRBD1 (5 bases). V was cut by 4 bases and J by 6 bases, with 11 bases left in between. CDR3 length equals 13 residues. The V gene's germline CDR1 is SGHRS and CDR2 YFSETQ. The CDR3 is CASSLDTFNEQFF. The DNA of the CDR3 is TGCGCCAGCAGCCTGGACACGTTCAATGAGCAGTTCTTC.

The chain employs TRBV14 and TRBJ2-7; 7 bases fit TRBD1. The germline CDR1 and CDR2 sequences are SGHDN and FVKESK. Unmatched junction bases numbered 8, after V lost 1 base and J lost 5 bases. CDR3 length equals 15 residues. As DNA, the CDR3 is TGTGCCAGCAGCCAAGCCAGGGGGTGGTTCGACGAGCAGTACTTC. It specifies CASSQARGWFDEQYF.

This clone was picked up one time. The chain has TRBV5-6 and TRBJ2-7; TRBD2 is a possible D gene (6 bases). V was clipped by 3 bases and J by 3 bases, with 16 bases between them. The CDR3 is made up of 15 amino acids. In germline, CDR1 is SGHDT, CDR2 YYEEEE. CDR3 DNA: TGTGCCAGCAGCTCCCTCGGGGCGGGGAGCTACGAGCAGTACTTC. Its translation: CASSSLGAGSYEQYF.

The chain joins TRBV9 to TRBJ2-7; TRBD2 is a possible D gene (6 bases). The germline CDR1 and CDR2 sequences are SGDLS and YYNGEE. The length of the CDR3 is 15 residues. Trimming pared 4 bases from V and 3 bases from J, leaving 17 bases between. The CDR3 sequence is CASSWGRDSGYEQYF. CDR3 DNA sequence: TGTGCCAGCAGCTGGGGACGGGACTCGGGCTACGAGCAGTACTTC.

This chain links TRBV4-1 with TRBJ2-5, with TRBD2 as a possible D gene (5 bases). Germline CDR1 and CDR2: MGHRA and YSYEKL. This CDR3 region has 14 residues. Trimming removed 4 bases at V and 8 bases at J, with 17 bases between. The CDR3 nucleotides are TGCGCCAGCAGCCCCCTGCCTAGCCGGTTTACCCAGTACTTC. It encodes CASSPLPSRFTQYF.

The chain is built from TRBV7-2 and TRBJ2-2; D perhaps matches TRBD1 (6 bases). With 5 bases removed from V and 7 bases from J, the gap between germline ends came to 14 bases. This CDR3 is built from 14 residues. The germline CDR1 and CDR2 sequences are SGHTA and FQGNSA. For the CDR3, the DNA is TGTGCCAGCAGCCCGCAAACAGGGTTCGGGGAGCTGTTTTTT. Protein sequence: CASSPQTGFGELFF.

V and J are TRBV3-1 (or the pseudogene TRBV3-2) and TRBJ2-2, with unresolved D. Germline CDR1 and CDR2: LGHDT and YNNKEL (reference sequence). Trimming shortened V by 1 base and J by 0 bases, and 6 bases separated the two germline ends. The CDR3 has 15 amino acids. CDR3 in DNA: TGTGCCAGCAGCCAAGTGATAGCGAACACCGGGGAGCTGTTTTTT. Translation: CASSQVIANTGELFF.

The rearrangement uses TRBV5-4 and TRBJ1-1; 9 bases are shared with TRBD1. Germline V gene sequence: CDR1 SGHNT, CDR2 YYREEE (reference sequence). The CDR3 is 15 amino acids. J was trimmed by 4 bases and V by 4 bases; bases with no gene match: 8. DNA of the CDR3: TGTGCCAGCAGCCTGAACAGGGGGCTGGGCACTGAAGCTTTCTTT. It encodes CASSLNRGLGTEAFF.

The CDR3 DNA sequence: TGTGCCAGCAGTAGCGGGACACACACTAGCACAGATACGCAGTATTTT. Its translation is CASSSGTHTSTDTQYF. The V call is TRBV5-8, the J call TRBJ2-3, with TRBD2 identical over 8 bases. V shed 5 bases and J 0 bases; nucleotides not matched to a gene: 8. This CDR3 comprises 16 residues. Germline CDR1 SGHTS, CDR2 YDEGEE.

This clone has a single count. In DNA form, the CDR3 reads TGTGCCACCAGTGACGCCGACAGGGAACCCTACGAGCAGTACTTC. It specifies CATSDADREPYEQYF. This chain connects TRBV24-1 to TRBJ2-7, with 7 bases identical to TRBD1. The CDR3 contains 15 residues. Unmatched junction bases numbered 7, after V lost 4 bases and J lost 2 bases. Germline values: CDR1 KGHDR, CDR2 SFDVKD.

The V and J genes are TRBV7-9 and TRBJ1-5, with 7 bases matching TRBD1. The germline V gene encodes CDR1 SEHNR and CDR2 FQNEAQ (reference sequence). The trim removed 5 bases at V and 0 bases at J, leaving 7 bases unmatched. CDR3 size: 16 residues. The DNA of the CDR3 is TGTGCCAGCAGCCGGACAGGAGAATATAGCAATCAGCCCCAGCATTTT. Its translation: CASSRTGEYSNQPQHF.

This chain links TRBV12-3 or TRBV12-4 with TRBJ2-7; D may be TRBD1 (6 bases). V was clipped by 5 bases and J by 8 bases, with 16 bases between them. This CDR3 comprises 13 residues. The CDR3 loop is CASSRDTGLKQYF. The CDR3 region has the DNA TGTGCCAGCAGTCGGGACACCGGCCTGAAGCAGTACTTC.

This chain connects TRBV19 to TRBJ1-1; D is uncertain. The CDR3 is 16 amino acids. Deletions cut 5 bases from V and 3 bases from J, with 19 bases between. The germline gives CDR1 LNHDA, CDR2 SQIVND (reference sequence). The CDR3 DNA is TGTGCCAGTAGTGGCCGAAGCGGGGTGCGGTACACTGAAGCTTTCTTT. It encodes CASSGRSGVRYTEAFF.

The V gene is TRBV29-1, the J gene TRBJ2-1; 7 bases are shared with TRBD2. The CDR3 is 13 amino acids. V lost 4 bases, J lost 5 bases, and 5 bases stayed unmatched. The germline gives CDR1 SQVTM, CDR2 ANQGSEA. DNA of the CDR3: TGCAGCGTTGTCGCGGGGGTGAACAATGAGCAGTTCTTC. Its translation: CSVVAGVNNEQFF.

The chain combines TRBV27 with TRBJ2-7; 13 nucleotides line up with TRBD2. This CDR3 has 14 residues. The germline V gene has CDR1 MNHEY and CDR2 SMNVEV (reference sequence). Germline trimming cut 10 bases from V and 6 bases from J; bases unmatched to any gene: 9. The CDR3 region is CATRAGLAGVEQYF. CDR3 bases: TGTGCCACTCGAGCCGGACTAGCGGGAGTCGAGCAGTACTTC.

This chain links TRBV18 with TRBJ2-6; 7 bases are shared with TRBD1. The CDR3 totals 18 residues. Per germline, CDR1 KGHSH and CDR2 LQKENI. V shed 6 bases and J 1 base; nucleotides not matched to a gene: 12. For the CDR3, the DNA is TGTGCCAGCTCCAAACAAACTTCAGGGGGTTCTGGGGCCAACGTCCTGACTTTC. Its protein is CASSKQTSGGSGANVLTF.

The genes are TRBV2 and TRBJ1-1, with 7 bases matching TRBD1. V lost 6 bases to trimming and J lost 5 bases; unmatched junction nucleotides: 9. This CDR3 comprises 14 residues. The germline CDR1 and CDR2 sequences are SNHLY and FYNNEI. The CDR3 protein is CASRGTVRRTEAFF. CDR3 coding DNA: TGTGCCAGCAGGGGGACAGTTAGGAGGACTGAAGCTTTCTTT.